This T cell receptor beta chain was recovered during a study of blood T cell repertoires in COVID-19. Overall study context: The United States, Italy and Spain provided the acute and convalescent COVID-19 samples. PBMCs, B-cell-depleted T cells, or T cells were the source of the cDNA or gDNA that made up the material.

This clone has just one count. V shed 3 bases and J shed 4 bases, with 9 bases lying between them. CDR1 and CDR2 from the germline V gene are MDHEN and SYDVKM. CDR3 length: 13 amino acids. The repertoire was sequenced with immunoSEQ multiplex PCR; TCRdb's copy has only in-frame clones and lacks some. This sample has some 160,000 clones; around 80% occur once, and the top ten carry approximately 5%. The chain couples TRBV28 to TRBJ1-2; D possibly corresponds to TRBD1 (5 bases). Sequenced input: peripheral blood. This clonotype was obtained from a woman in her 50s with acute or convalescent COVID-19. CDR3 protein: CASSLTAIYGYTF. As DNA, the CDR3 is TGTGCCAGCAGTTTGACAGCGATCTATGGCTACACCTTC.